The rows below give T cell receptor beta chains drawn from one sample of a study of chemoradiotherapy in HPV16-positive cancers. The assay was immunoSEQ multiplex PCR, and TCRdb's table has in-frame clones only and misses some. The repertoire holds several thousand clones, with over 65% as singletons. Sample: tumor tissue, taken from a patient who underwent chemoradiotherapy. The receptor source for this set is a human donor with HPV-associated anogenital cancer. CDR3s include the opening cysteine and the closing phenylalanine or tryptophan. D genes are given only for firm matches. Not all rows give a size; the values are once, few, many and, for expanded clones, a class.

cdr3_length d_call j_call v_call clone_size cdr3_nt cdr3_aa
12 TRBD1 TRBJ1-2 TRBV2 - TGTGCCAGCAGTATCACAGGGGTTGGCTACACCTTC CASSITGVGYTF
14 TRBD1 TRBJ1-1 TRBV19 - TGTGCCAGTAGTCCTAGCAAGGACAGGGGGTTCCAGACGTTT CASSPSKDRGFQTF
15 TRBD1 TRBJ1-6 TRBV18 - TGTGCCAGCTCACCATACGGACAGGTGAATTCACCCCTCCACTTT CASSPYGQVNSPLHF
16 - TRBJ2-4 TRBV4-1 - TGCGCCAGCAGCCAAGCTAAACAGACAGGCCGAAACATTCAGTACTTC CASSQAKQTGRNIQYF
15 TRBD2 TRBJ2-7 TRBV9 - TGTGCCAGCAGCGTAGGTAGCGGGAGTTCCTACGAGCAGTACTTC CASSVGSGSSYEQYF
11 - TRBJ1-6 TRBV2 - TGTGCCAGCCGGGGACCTTGGGCCCTCCACTTT CASRGPWALHF
15 - TRBJ1-2 TRBV19 - TGTGCCAGTTTGGGGGCTGTCGAGGGCCGATATGGCTACACCTTC CASLGAVEGRYGYTF
18 TRBD1 TRBJ1-5 TRBV23-1 - TGCGCCAGCAGTCATTCACACGTCGGGACAGGCGGGGATCAGCCCCAGCATTTT CASSHSHVGTGGDQPQHF
12 - TRBJ2-7 TRBV10-3 - TGTGCCATCAGTGACCCGAACATCGAGCAGTACTTC CAISDPNIEQYF
17 - TRBJ2-3 TRBV18 - TGTGCCAGCTCACCACTCTTGGGCTACCGAACCACAGATACGCAGTATTTT CASSPLLGYRTTDTQYF
15 TRBD2 TRBJ2-7 TRBV28 - TGTGCCAGCAGTTTATACCTAGCGGGGGACGGAGAGCAGTACTTC CASSLYLAGDGEQYF
16 - TRBJ2-6 TRBV9 - TGTGCCAGCAGCCCCCACGGTCTCTCTGGGGCCAACGTCCTGACTTTC CASSPHGLSGANVLTF
12 - TRBJ2-2 TRBV30 few TGTGCCTGGAAACAGGGTGGAGGGGAGCTGTTTTTT CAWKQGGGELFF
14 - TRBJ1-2 TRBV10-3 - TGTGCCACCCTGGGCGGGGCTGGGGACTATGGCTACACCTTC CATLGGAGDYGYTF
13 - TRBJ2-5 TRBV7-2 - TGTGCCAGCAGCGTAGGGAGCTTGAGGACCCAGTACTTC CASSVGSLRTQYF
16 TRBD1 TRBJ1-3 TRBV5-1 - TGCGCCAGCAGCGATGGACAGGGGGCGCATGGAAACACCATATATTTT CASSDGQGAHGNTIYF
17 - TRBJ2-3 TRBV5-1 - TGCGCCAGCAGCTCGGGGACGACTTTGGGCACCACAGATACGCAGTATTTT CASSSGTTLGTTDTQYF
14 - TRBJ1-1 TRBV4-1 - TGCGCCAGCAGCCAACTAACAGAGAACACTGAAGCTTTCTTT CASSQLTENTEAFF
15 - TRBJ2-2 TRBV5-1 - TGCGCCAGCAGCCTCCCGCCTAGCCAGTCCGGGGAGCTGTTTTTT CASSLPPSQSGELFF
15 TRBD1 TRBJ1-4 TRBV7-2 - TGTGCCAGCAGCCCCGGACAGGGGAAATTTGAAAAACTGTTTTTT CASSPGQGKFEKLFF
12 TRBD2 TRBJ2-3 TRBV2 - TGTGCCAGCAGCGGGACTAGCGGGGGGGAGTATTTT CASSGTSGGEYF
13 - TRBJ1-2 TRBV7-9 - TGTGCCAGCAGCGGGAAACTTAACTATGGCTACACCTTC CASSGKLNYGYTF
15 - TRBJ2-7 TRBV18 - TGTGCCAGCTCACCGGGGGGATTCCTCTCCTACGAGCAGTACTTC CASSPGGFLSYEQYF
16 TRBD2 TRBJ2-1 TRBV9 - TGTGCCAGCAGCGCACTCGGACTAGCGGCCTACAATGAGCAGTTCTTC CASSALGLAAYNEQFF
18 TRBD1 TRBJ2-7 TRBV11-2 - TGTGCCAGCAGCTTAGTCCTACAGGGGCCACTCCAACCCTACGAGCAGTACTTC CASSLVLQGPLQPYEQYF
14 - TRBJ2-2 TRBV7-7 - TGTGCTAGCAGCTTAGGAACCAGCGGCGGGGAGCTGTTTTTT CASSLGTSGGELFF
14 TRBD1 TRBJ1-2 TRBV10-2 few TGCGCCAGCAGCCATTCCGGGACAGGGGGTGGCTACACCTTC CASSHSGTGGGYTF
14 - TRBJ1-2 TRBV2 once TGTGCCAGCAGCGATCGGGCTTCTAACTATGGCTACACCTTC CASSDRASNYGYTF
16 - TRBJ2-7 TRBV15 - TGTGCCACCAGCAGAGTGTCCGACACCGGATCCTACGAGCAGTACTTC CATSRVSDTGSYEQYF
15 TRBD1 TRBJ1-6 TRBV27 large TGTGCCAGCAGTTCTTGGGACAGGGATAATTCACCCCTCCACTTT CASSSWDRDNSPLHF